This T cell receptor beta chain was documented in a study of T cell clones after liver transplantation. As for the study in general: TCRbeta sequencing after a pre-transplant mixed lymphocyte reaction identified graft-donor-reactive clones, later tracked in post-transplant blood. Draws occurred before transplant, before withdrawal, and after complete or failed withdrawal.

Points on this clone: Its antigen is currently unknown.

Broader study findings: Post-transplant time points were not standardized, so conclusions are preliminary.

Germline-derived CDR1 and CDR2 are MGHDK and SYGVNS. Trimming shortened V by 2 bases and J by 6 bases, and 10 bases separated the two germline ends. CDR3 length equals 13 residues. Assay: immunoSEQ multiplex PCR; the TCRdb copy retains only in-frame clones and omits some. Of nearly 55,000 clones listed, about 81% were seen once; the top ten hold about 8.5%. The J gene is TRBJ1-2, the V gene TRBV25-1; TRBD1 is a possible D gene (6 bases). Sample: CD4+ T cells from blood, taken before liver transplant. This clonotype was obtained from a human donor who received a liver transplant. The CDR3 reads CASSEQGFDGYTF. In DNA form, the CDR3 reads TGTGCCAGCAGTGAACAGGGGTTCGATGGCTACACCTTC.